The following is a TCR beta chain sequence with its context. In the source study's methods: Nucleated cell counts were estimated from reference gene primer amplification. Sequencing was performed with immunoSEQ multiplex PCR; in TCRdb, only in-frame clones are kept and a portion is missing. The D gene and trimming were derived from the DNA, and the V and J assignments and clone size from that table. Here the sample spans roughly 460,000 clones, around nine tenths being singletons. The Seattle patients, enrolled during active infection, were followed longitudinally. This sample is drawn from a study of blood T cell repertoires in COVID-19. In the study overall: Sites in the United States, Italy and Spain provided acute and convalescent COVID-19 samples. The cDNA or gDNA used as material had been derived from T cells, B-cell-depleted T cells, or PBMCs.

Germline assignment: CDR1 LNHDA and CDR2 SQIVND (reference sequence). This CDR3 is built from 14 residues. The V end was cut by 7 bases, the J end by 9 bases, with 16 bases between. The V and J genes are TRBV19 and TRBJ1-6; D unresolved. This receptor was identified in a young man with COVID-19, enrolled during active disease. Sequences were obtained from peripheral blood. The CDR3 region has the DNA TGTGCCAGTAACGGTAGGGAGAGTAGTTCACCCCTCCACTTT. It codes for CASNGRESSSPLHF.